This T cell receptor (beta chain) is drawn from a study of blood T cell repertoires in COVID-19. V gave up 4 bases and J gave up 5 bases, with 12 bases separating them. CDR1 and CDR2 (germline): SGHNT, YYREEE (reference sequence). The CDR3 covers 13 residues. TCRdb keeps only in-frame clones here, not all; method: immunoSEQ multiplex PCR. The table lists 350,000 to 400,000 clones, 80% to 95% of them singletons, with about 0.9% in the top ten. This receptor was taken from a woman between 40 and 55 years old who had been exposed to COVID-19. The sequencing input was PBMCs or T cells enriched from blood (not recorded which). The gene calls are TRBV5-4 and TRBJ1-1, with D possibly matching TRBD1 (5 bases). The CDR3 DNA reads as TGTGCCAGCAGCCTGAAGGGGTGGACTGAAGCTTTCTTT. Amino acids: CASSLKGWTEAFF.